This TCR beta chain was obtained from a study of response to subunit inactivated influenza vaccine (dated by TCRdb to 2017 to 2018). In the study overall: Deep quantitative T cell receptor repertoire profiling was used in the study to track responses to a trivalent subunit inactivated influenza vaccine. Findings and caveats that apply to the study as a whole: It was suggested by the authors that each seasonal influenza vaccination may recruit only a limited number of new T cells.

In light of the paper, this sample's time point label describes: approximately 47 days after influenza vaccine administration. Relative to germline, V is missing 2 bases and J is missing 4 bases, with 10 bases of the junction outside any gene match. The CDR3, cysteine through phenylalanine, is 16 amino acids long. CDR3 DNA only is kept here, 48 bases in frame from base 1. The germline V gene specifies MNHEY as CDR1 and SVGEGT as CDR2. This clonotype was picked up many times. Its antigen is unknown. Base qualities were left out, and no much larger clone turns up one base away. Libraries were built with RT-PCR. For sequencing, an Illumina HiSeq 2500 was employed. Clones were called with MiXCR by TCRdb after fastp trimmed the public reads at Q25, and only in-frame beta chains were retained. CDR3 protein duplicates are merged, each entry listing the most common genes and DNA. The sample yields fewer than 700,000 distinct CDR3 sequences; 10% to 15% were counted once. The ten largest clones add up to around 13% of the sample.

The sequenced sample was PBMCs from blood, obtained about 6 weeks after vaccination. This receptor was taken from a man aged 50 or older who received an inactivated influenza vaccine. Donor details come from another sample of the same person, matched by shared clones. The V gene is TRBV6-2 or TRBV6-3 and the J gene is TRBJ2-7, with TRBD1 matching 8 junction bases. Read as DNA, the sequence is TGTGCCAGCAGTTACGACAGGGGTCTGAATTTGTACGAGCAGTACTTC. This translates into CASSYDRGLNLYEQYF.